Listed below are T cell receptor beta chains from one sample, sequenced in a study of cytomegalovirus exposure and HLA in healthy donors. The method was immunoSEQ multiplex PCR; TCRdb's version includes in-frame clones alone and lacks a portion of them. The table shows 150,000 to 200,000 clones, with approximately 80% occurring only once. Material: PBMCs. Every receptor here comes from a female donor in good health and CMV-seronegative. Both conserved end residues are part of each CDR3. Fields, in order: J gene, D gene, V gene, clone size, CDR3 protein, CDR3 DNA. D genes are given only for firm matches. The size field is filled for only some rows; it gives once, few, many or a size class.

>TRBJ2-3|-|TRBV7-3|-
CASSQVGTDTQYF
TGTGCCAGCAGCCAGGTTGGCACAGATACGCAGTATTTT
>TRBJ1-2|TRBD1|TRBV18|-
CASSAGGGYGYTF
TGTGCCAGCTCCGCAGGGGGAGGCTATGGCTACACCTTC
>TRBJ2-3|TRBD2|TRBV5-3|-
CALTSGVGVTDTQYF
TGTGCCCTAACGAGCGGGGTTGGGGTCACAGATACGCAGTATTTT
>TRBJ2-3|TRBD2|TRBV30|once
CASGGGGSADTQYF
TGTGCCTCCGGAGGCGGCGGGAGCGCAGATACGCAGTATTTT
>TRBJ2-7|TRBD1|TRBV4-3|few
CASSQFLPGQGPYEQYF
TGCGCCAGCAGCCAATTCCTCCCGGGACAGGGCCCCTACGAGCAGTACTTC
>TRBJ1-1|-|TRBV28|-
CASRTFRNTEAFF
TGTGCCAGCCGGACTTTTAGGAACACTGAAGCTTTCTTT
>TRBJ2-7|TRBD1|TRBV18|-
CASSPGQGAYEQYF
TGTGCCAGCTCACCGGGACAGGGGGCCTACGAGCAGTACTTC
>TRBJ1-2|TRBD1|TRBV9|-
CASSVARDRALTHYGYTF
TGTGCCAGCAGCGTAGCCAGAGACAGGGCCCTGACTCACTATGGCTACACCTTC
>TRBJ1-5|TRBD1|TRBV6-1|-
CASSEGTGTINQPQHF
TGTGCCAGCAGTGAAGGGACAGGGACCATCAATCAGCCCCAGCATTTT
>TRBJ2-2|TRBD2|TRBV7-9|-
CASSLRRGGRPGELFF
TGTGCCAGCAGCTTACGACGGGGGGGCCGGCCCGGGGAGCTGTTTTTT
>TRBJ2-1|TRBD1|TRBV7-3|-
CASSLLGTGYNEQFF
TGTGCCAGCAGCTTGCTCGGGACAGGATACAATGAGCAGTTCTTC
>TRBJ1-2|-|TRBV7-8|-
CASSRAGSGGYTF
TGTGCCAGCAGCCGAGCGGGTAGTGGTGGCTACACCTTC
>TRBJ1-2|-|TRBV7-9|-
CSSSLSPGDLPGYGYTF
TGTTCCAGCAGCTTATCTCCGGGGGACCTACCTGGGTATGGCTACACCTTC
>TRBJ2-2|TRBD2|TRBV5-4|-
CASSLFLQRGGSIGELFF
TGTGCCAGCAGCTTGTTCCTACAGCGGGGGGGCAGTATCGGGGAGCTGTTTTTT
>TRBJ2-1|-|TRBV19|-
CASSIGPKPSYNEQFF
TGTGCCAGTAGTATAGGCCCTAAGCCCTCCTACAATGAGCAGTTCTTC